A single sample is the source of the 17 T cell receptor beta chains below, sequenced in a study of blood T cell repertoires in COVID-19. The data were produced by immunoSEQ multiplex PCR, yet TCRdb's version contains in-frame clones alone and is incomplete. The sample yields 100,000 or so clones, 80% to 95% seen once. Specimen: peripheral blood. The source is a man between 70 and 80 years old with acute or convalescent COVID-19.

The chain uses TRBV10-3 and TRBJ2-3; TRBD2 matches 7 bases. Looked up from germline, CDR1 is ENHRY and CDR2 is SYGVKD. The CDR3 length is 15 residues. V shed 2 bases and J 3 bases; nucleotides not matched to a gene: 5. For the CDR3, the DNA is TGTGCCATCAGTGAGATGGCTAGCGGTACAGATACGCAGTATTTT. Protein product: CAISEMASGTDTQYF.

V is TRBV7-9 and J is TRBJ1-1; TRBD1 might be the D (6 bases). V lost 7 bases and J 6 bases, leaving 18 bases between the germline ends. The V gene's germline CDR1 is SEHNR and CDR2 FQNEAQ (reference sequence). The CDR3 runs 14 residues. CDR3 residues: CASTRGGIIAEAFF. DNA for the CDR3: TGTGCCAGCACCAGGGGAGGAATAATCGCTGAAGCTTTCTTT.

The chain is built from TRBV5-1 and TRBJ1-1; a possible D gene is TRBD1 (6 bases). Germline CDR1 is SGHRS and CDR2 is YFSETQ. With 2 bases removed from V and 1 base from J, the gap between germline ends came to 9 bases. The CDR3 loop spans 14 amino acids. The CDR3, as DNA: TGCGCCAGCAGCTTAAGGACAGCGAACACTGAAGCTTTCTTT. Protein sequence: CASSLRTANTEAFF.

The chain uses TRBV4-1 and TRBJ2-1; TRBD2 matches at 7 bases. With 1 base clipped from V and 8 bases from J, the junction kept 2 bases outside the gene matches. There are 13 residues in the CDR3. CDR1 and CDR2 (germline): MGHRA, YSYEKL. CDR3 amino acids: CASSQVTSDEQFF. CDR3 nucleotide sequence: TGCGCCAGCAGCCAAGTCACTAGCGATGAGCAGTTCTTC.

The chain carries TRBV18 and TRBJ1-3; D remains unclear. Germline CDR1 KGHSH, CDR2 LQKENI. This CDR3 contains 14 residues. Trimming pared 4 bases from V and 0 bases from J, leaving 7 bases between. Here the CDR3 reads CASSRESSGNTIYF. In DNA, the CDR3 is TGTGCCAGCTCACGTGAGAGCTCTGGAAACACCATATATTTT.

The J gene is TRBJ2-7, the V gene TRBV5-6, with D possibly being TRBD2 (6 bases). Germline loops: CDR1 SGHDT, CDR2 YYEEEE. The CDR3 consists of 14 residues. V shed 7 bases and J shed 3 bases, with 17 bases lying between them. The DNA for the CDR3 is TGTGCCAGCGAACCGGGACTTGCCGGCTACGAGCAGTACTTC. This sequence encodes CASEPGLAGYEQYF.

The chain uses TRBV15 and TRBJ2-3; 9 bases are a match to TRBD1. With 1 base clipped from V and 3 bases from J, the junction kept 8 bases outside the gene matches. Germline CDR1 reads LNHNV; CDR2 reads YYDKDF (reference sequence). This CDR3 contains 17 residues. CDR3 in DNA: TGTGCCACCAGCAGAGTGCGAACAGGGGGCAGGACAGATACGCAGTATTTT. Translated: CATSRVRTGGRTDTQYF. Full variable domain (remainder filled in from reference TRBV15 and TRBJ2-3): DAMVIQNPRYQVTQFGKPVTLSCSQTLNHNVMYWYQQKSSQAPKLLFHYYDKDFNNEADTPDNFQSRRPNTSFCFLDIRSPGLGDTAMYLCATSRVRTGGRTDTQYFGPGTRLTVL.

The chain recombines TRBV4-2 with TRBJ1-4; 9 positions match TRBD1. V was clipped by 4 bases and J by 0 bases; unmatched bases: 9. CDR1 LGHNA and CDR2 YNFKEQ come from the germline V gene. The CDR3 consists of 18 residues. CDR3 coding DNA: TGTGCCAGCAGCCCGTCTGGACAGGGGACATCAACTAATGAAAAACTGTTTTTT. Amino acid sequence: CASSPSGQGTSTNEKLFF.

The chain employs TRBV5-1 and TRBJ2-7; TRBD1 agrees at 8 bases. The CDR3 runs 14 residues. V trimming: 3 bases; J trimming: 1 base; junction bases outside the gene matches: 3. Germline CDR1 SGHRS, CDR2 YFSETQ. The CDR3 sequence is CASSSRTGSYEQYF. In DNA form, the CDR3 reads TGCGCCAGCAGCTCCCGGACAGGGTCCTACGAGCAGTACTTC.

The V gene is TRBV11-3, the J gene TRBJ2-3; D is uncertain. The CDR3 is 13 amino acids. V lost 3 bases and J 6 bases, leaving 10 bases between the germline ends. Germline values: CDR1 SGHNT, CDR2 YENEEA. CDR3 coding DNA: TGTGCCAGCAGCTTTGAGTCAAAGGATACGCAGTATTTT. Translated, it gives CASSFESKDTQYF.

A remark on this clone: This specimen includes other DNA sequences encoding the same CDR3. The chain is built from TRBV12-3 or TRBV12-4 and TRBJ1-5; no clear D. V lost 2 bases and J lost 2, with 4 bases in between. This CDR3 contains 13 residues. The DNA of the CDR3 is TGTGCCAGCAGTTTAACGGGCAATCAGCCCCAGCATTTT. It yields the protein CASSLTGNQPQHF.

The chain links TRBV5-6 to TRBJ1-2, with 9 positions matching TRBD1. Germline CDR1 reads SGHDT; CDR2 reads YYEEEE. This CDR3 has 14 amino acids. J lost 8 bases, V lost 3 bases, and 8 bases had no gene match. CDR3 sequence reads: CASSYGTGSEGYTF. The CDR3 coding sequence is TGTGCCAGCAGCTACGGGACAGGGTCGGAAGGCTACACCTTC. Based on the CDR3 plus reference TRBV5-6 and TRBJ1-2, the full variable domain is DAGVTQSPTHLIKTRGQQVTLRCSPKSGHDTVSWYQQALGQGPQFIFQYYEEEERQRGNFPDRFSGHQFPNYSSELNVNALLLGDSALYLCASSYGTGSEGYTFGSGTRLTVV.

The rearrangement joins TRBV4-1 to TRBJ1-2, with a weak D call TRBD1 (6 bases). Germline V CDR1 and CDR2: MGHRA, YSYEKL. The CDR3 spans 13 residues. V lost 0 bases and J 5 bases, leaving 7 bases between the germline ends. CDR3 bases: TGCGCCAGCAGCCAAGAGCAGGGGTATGGCTACACCTTC. This sequence encodes CASSQEQGYGYTF.

In this sample, this clone turned up once. The chain employs TRBV5-1 and TRBJ2-7, with TRBD1 identical over 10 bases. The germline V gene encodes CDR1 SGHRS and CDR2 YFSETQ. The CDR3 has 16 residues. Unmatched junction bases numbered 11, after V lost 4 bases and J lost 4 bases. In DNA form, the CDR3 reads TGCGCCAGCAGCACTGCCTCGGGACAGGGGATTTACGAGCAGTACTTC. Translation: CASSTASGQGIYEQYF.

This clone appeared a single time. The chain recombines TRBV12-3 or TRBV12-4 with TRBJ2-3; 7 nucleotides line up with TRBD1. V shed 7 bases and J 4 bases; nucleotides not matched to a gene: 5. The CDR3 has 13 residues. The CDR3 sequence: CASTIQGPDTQYF. Written as DNA, the CDR3 is TGTGCCAGCACAATACAGGGGCCAGATACGCAGTATTTT.

This chain joins TRBV27 and TRBJ2-5; D may be TRBD1 (7 bases). Per the germline V gene, CDR1 is MNHEY and CDR2 is SMNVEV (reference sequence). V lost 4 bases, J lost 7 bases, and 25 bases lay in between. The CDR3 has 17 amino acids. This CDR3 is CASSSPPGGTFPGTQYF. The CDR3, as DNA: TGTGCCAGCAGTTCGCCTCCAGGGGGGACGTTTCCAGGGACCCAGTACTTC.

The chain couples TRBV11-3 to TRBJ2-1; 9 bases fit TRBD1. This CDR3 region has 19 residues. Per the germline V gene, CDR1 is SGHNT and CDR2 is YENEEA. V dropped 3 bases and J dropped 4; count of bases not matched to a gene: 16. The CDR3 bases are TGTGCCAGCAGCTTTCGGGACAGGGTTCCCCCAATTCCGTACAATGAGCAGTTCTTC. This gives the protein CASSFRDRVPPIPYNEQFF.